Described below is a single TCR beta chain sequence and its context. What antigen it recognizes has not been identified. Nothing much larger sits one base from this clone, and base qualities are not available. These data originate in a study of CD8 T cells in ankylosing spondylitis (TCRdb year 2017). Background on the whole study: The study profiled T cell receptor beta repertoires in healthy donors and ankylosing spondylitis patients to find disease-linked TCR variants. In total, the full study cohort was made up of some 100 healthy donors and more than 20 ankylosing spondylitis patients. Samples of peripheral blood were taken, and for ankylosing spondylitis patients, synovial fluid was collected as well. The full study reports these points: Some motif variants had previously been reported in the synovial fluid and blood of reactive arthritis patients, which suggests shared mechanisms of disease initiation. Blood from ankylosing spondylitis patients appeared to be characterized by a TCR beta motif made up of several highly homologous amino acid variants. The disease-linked clones showed a CD8+ phenotype and occurred at relatively low frequencies in peripheral blood. According to the report, matched synovial fluid samples from ankylosing spondylitis patients were significantly enriched for the disease-linked clones.

The sample was run on an Illumina HiSeq 2500. Quantitative 5'-RACE with molecular barcodes was used to prepare TCR beta libraries. The paper's data handling went like this. Disease-linked TCR variants were identified with a new computational method built on a probabilistic model of VDJ rearrangement. Through fastp at Q25 and MiXCR, TCRdb rebuilt clones from the public reads, retaining in-frame beta chains. Rows with one shared CDR3 protein collapse into an entry with the most common genes and DNA. The V and J calls come from TCRdb's annotation, not from the publication. The sample includes 200,000 to 250,000 distinct CDR3 sequences, with around 18% observed a single time. The leading ten clones occupy under 45% of the sample. Clipping removes 0 bases from V and 4 bases from J, with 6 as the unmatched junction base count. The CDR3 measures 17 amino acids from cysteine to phenylalanine. The DNA shown is the 51-base CDR3, in frame from base 1. The germline V gene supplies CDR1 MNHEY and CDR2 SVGAGI.

Material for sequencing was blood, either unsorted or a sorted T cell fraction (not recorded which). Recombination connected TRBV6-5 to TRBJ2-7; 13 middle bases align to TRBD2. The TCR comes from a male donor with ankylosing spondylitis. The CDR3 region: CASSYSPTSGGEYEQYF. In nucleotides, the sequence is TGTGCCAGCAGTTACTCCCCAACTAGCGGGGGGGAATACGAGCAGTACTTC.